These 4 T cell receptor beta chains were sequenced from one sample in a study of T-cell reconstitution after alpha-beta-depleted transplantation in children. Unique molecular identifiers featured in how the TCRbeta library was prepared. Via MiXCR, TCRdb re-called the PCR reads, giving one row per CDR3 protein. The table has roughly 200,000 distinct CDR3 sequences, 13% to 15% seen once. This material consisted of PBMCs from the stem cell graft donor, taken from the stem cell graft. The source of these receptors is a human donor who donated a stem cell graft to a child with acute lymphoblastic leukemia.

The chain is built from TRBV7-6 and TRBJ2-1, with a weak D call TRBD1 (7 bases). The germline V gene has CDR1 SGHVS and CDR2 FNYEAQ. The ends were cut back, 0 bases at V and 9 bases at J, with 24 bases in the middle. There are 18 residues in the CDR3. CDR3 nucleotide sequence: TGTGCCAGCAGCTTAGCATCCTGGAGGGGGCGATTTCGTCCTGAGCAGTTCTTC. It is translated as CASSLASWRGRFRPEQFF.

This clonotype was recorded at least ten times. The V and J genes are TRBV12-3 or TRBV12-4 and TRBJ2-2, with TRBD2 identical over 7 bases. CDR3 length: 16 amino acids. J lost 3 bases, V lost 7 bases, and 11 bases had no gene match. The CDR3 reads CASTPWLADDTGELFF. The CDR3 DNA follows: TGTGCCAGCACCCCGTGGCTAGCGGATGACACCGGGGAGCTGTTTTTT.

This clonotype was seen repeatedly, ten times or more. V gene TRBV5-1 combines with J gene TRBJ2-3; D tentatively fits TRBD1 or TRBD2 (5 bases each). V was pared by 4 bases and J by 0 bases, with 12 bases between. Germline lookup yields CDR1 SGHRS and CDR2 YFSETQ. This CDR3 spans 15 amino acids. The CDR3: CASSPGRPSTDTQYF. In DNA, the CDR3 is TGCGCCAGCAGCCCGGGACGGCCTAGCACAGATACGCAGTATTTT.

At least ten counts were recorded for this clonotype. The genes are TRBV5-1 and TRBJ2-7; no clear D. The CDR3 has 13 residues. CDR1 SGHRS and CDR2 YFSETQ come from the germline V gene. V was clipped by 5 bases and J by 3 bases, with 12 bases between them. The CDR3 sequence is CASRNHDGYEQYF. The CDR3 coding sequence is TGCGCCAGCAGGAATCATGACGGCTACGAGCAGTACTTC.